A selection of T cell receptor beta chains follows, all from one sample in a study of CD8 T cells in ankylosing spondylitis. Via MiXCR, TCRdb re-called the 5' RACE reads, giving one row per CDR3 protein. The data contain roughly 700,000 distinct CDR3 sequences, over 15% of them singletons. Material: blood, either unsorted or a sorted T cell fraction (not recorded which). These receptors were obtained from a male donor with ankylosing spondylitis. The CDR3 runs from the conserved cysteine through the conserved F or W. A D gene is named only where the DNA matches it firmly. A clone size is listed for some rows: how often the clone was seen (once, few, many), or a class if it is expanded.

clone_size,j_call,v_call,d_call,cdr3_nt,cdr3_aa
many,TRBJ2-5,TRBV3-1,-,TGTGCCAGCAGCCAAGAACCAAGGGTTGAGGAGACCCAGTACTTC,CASSQEPRVEETQYF
few,TRBJ2-1,TRBV7-8,TRBD2,TGTGCCAGCAGCTTAGGGGGAAGCGGGGGGGCCTACAATGAGCAGTTCTTC,CASSLGGSGGAYNEQFF
-,TRBJ2-7,TRBV29-1,TRBD1,TGCAGCGTTCAGGGGGAAGGGTCCTACGAGCAGTACTTC,CSVQGEGSYEQYF
many,TRBJ2-5,TRBV18,TRBD2,TGTGCCAGCTCACGCGGGGGAGAGACCCAGTACTTC,CASSRGGETQYF
few,TRBJ1-3,TRBV11-3,-,TGTGCCAGCAGACCCAGGGGCCGTGGAAACACCATATATTTT,CASRPRGRGNTIYF
few,TRBJ2-7,TRBV11-1,-,TGTGCCAGCAGCGGGAGTTGGTCGGAGGCCTCCGAGCAGTACTTC,CASSGSWSEASEQYF
many,TRBJ1-1,TRBV12-3/TRBV12-4,-,TGTGCCAGCAGTCTTTCTGGGGGTCGGAACACTGAAGCTTTCTTT,CASSLSGGRNTEAFF
few,TRBJ2-7,TRBV30,-,TGTGCCTGGGCCCCCCCGCCAGCCTCCTACGAGCAGTACTTC,CAWAPPPASYEQYF
many,TRBJ1-1,TRBV7-9,TRBD1,TGTGCCAGCAGCTTAGGGACAGGGCATGGCACTGAAGCTTTCTTT,CASSLGTGHGTEAFF
many,TRBJ1-3,TRBV12-3/TRBV12-4,-,TGTGCCAGCGATAGGGGGGTAGCGGACACCATATATTTT,CASDRGVADTIYF
-,TRBJ2-5,TRBV7-9,-,TGTGCCAGCAGCCGCCTACCGGGGGTCGAACAAGAGACCCAGTACTTC,CASSRLPGVEQETQYF
-,TRBJ2-1,TRBV28,TRBD2,TGTGCCAGCAGCGATACCGGGACTAGCGGGATAAATCAGTTCTTC,CASSDTGTSGINQFF
-,TRBJ1-1,TRBV28,TRBD1,TGTGCCAGCAGTCCATCGACAGGGGGATATATGAACACTGAAGCTTTCTTT,CASSPSTGGYMNTEAFF
-,TRBJ1-5,TRBV7-9,TRBD1,TGTGCCAGCACCAGGGGGGTCGACCAGCCCCAGCATTTT,CASTRGVDQPQHF
-,TRBJ2-1,TRBV4-1,TRBD2,TGCGCCAGCAGCCAAGACAGGACTAGCGAGTTCGGGAATGAGCAGTTCTTC,CASSQDRTSEFGNEQFF
-,TRBJ2-5,TRBV7-9,-,TGTGCCAGCAGCTTAGTGATTAGCGAGGAGACCCAGTACTTC,CASSLVISEETQYF
few,TRBJ2-1,TRBV7-8,-,TGTGCCAGCAGCTTAGCGCGTTTTGCGGGGTATTCTGAGGAGCAGTTCTTC,CASSLARFAGYSEEQFF
-,TRBJ1-3,TRBV2,-,TGTGCCAGCAGTGACTCAGACAGCAGAAACACCATATATTTT,CASSDSDSRNTIYF
-,TRBJ1-1,TRBV2,-,TGTGCCAGCAGTGAATTATTGGGTATCACTGAAGCTTTCTTT,CASSELLGITEAFF
-,TRBJ2-1,TRBV5-6,TRBD1,TGTGCCAGCAGCCCAACGGGACAGGGGACCAACAATGAGCAGTTCTTC,CASSPTGQGTNNEQFF
-,TRBJ2-2,TRBV4-1,-,TGCGCCAGCAGCCCCCACGGCGGGGGCCAGAACACCGGGGAGCTGTTTTTT,CASSPHGGGQNTGELFF
-,TRBJ2-5,TRBV6-5,-,TGTGCCAGCGGAAGACAGCAAGAGACCCAGTACTTC,CASGRQQETQYF
few,TRBJ2-2,TRBV7-9,-,TGTGCCAGCACTCCTCCTGCCCCCGGGGAGCTGTTTTTT,CASTPPAPGELFF
few,TRBJ2-1,TRBV12-3/TRBV12-4,TRBD2,TGTGCCAGCAGTGGCGTAGCGGGAGCCACCGTAGAGCAGTTCTTC,CASSGVAGATVEQFF
-,TRBJ2-7,TRBV12-3/TRBV12-4,-,TGTGCCAGCAGTTCCCAGACATCCCGGACAGTCTACGAGCAGTACTTC,CASSSQTSRTVYEQYF
few,TRBJ1-5,TRBV12-3/TRBV12-4,TRBD1,TGTGCCAGCAGTCTACGGACAGGGGTAAATAGCAATCAGCCCCAGCATTTT,CASSLRTGVNSNQPQHF
-,TRBJ1-2,TRBV7-9,-,TGTGCCAGCAGCTTCGGAGCGGACAATGGCTACACCTTC,CASSFGADNGYTF
many,TRBJ2-1,TRBV20-1,TRBD2,TGCAGTGCCAGGGTAGCGGGGGCCACAGGGAATGAGCAGTTCTTC,CSARVAGATGNEQFF
few,TRBJ2-1,TRBV6-1,-,TGTGCCAGCAGTGAATTGCGGGATGGTGAGCAGTTCTTC,CASSELRDGEQFF
-,TRBJ2-1,TRBV5-1,TRBD2,TGCGCCAGCAGCTTGGGCCCATCCGGGACTACCAATGAGCAGTTCTTC,CASSLGPSGTTNEQFF
few,TRBJ1-6,TRBV3-1,TRBD1,TGTGCCAGCAGCCCACGGACAGGGGCTAATTCACCCCTCCACTTT,CASSPRTGANSPLHF
few,TRBJ2-1,TRBV12-3/TRBV12-4,-,TGTGCCAGCAGTCCCGGGACTGCCACCCCCAATGAGCAGTTCTTC,CASSPGTATPNEQFF
few,TRBJ1-6,TRBV5-6,-,TGTGCCAGCAGCTTGAGGGGTGCCCTCCACTTT,CASSLRGALHF
few,TRBJ2-7,TRBV27,TRBD1,TGTGCCAGCAGTTCACAACCGACAGGGACCTACGAGCAGTACTTC,CASSSQPTGTYEQYF
few,TRBJ2-7,TRBV7-9,TRBD1,TGTGCCAGCAGCCCAATAGGAGACAGGGATACCTACGAGCAGTACTTC,CASSPIGDRDTYEQYF
-,TRBJ2-1,TRBV20-1,-,TGCAGTGCTAGCGAGTTCCCCTACAATGAGCAGTTCTTC,CSASEFPYNEQFF
-,TRBJ2-7,TRBV10-3,-,TGTGCCATCAGTGAGGAGTCAGGATGGGGCGAGCAGTACTTC,CAISEESGWGEQYF
few,TRBJ2-7,TRBV28,TRBD2,TGTGCCAGCAGCATGGGACTAGCGGGCCTCTACGAGCAGTACTTC,CASSMGLAGLYEQYF
-,TRBJ2-7,TRBV29-1,TRBD2,TGCAGCGTTGAAGCGGGGGGTTCCTACGAGCAGTACTTC,CSVEAGGSYEQYF
-,TRBJ2-2,TRBV7-2,-,TGTGCCAGCATCCCCTCCCCGGGACGGTTGAACACCGGGGAGCTGTTTTTT,CASIPSPGRLNTGELFF
many,TRBJ2-3,TRBV29-1,-,TGCAGCGTTGTGGTCCGGGGAAACACAGATACGCAGTATTTT,CSVVVRGNTDTQYF
once,TRBJ1-5,TRBV7-9,-,TGTGCCAGCAGCCCGCTGGATGGGGGCAATCAGCCCCAGCATTTT,CASSPLDGGNQPQHF
-,TRBJ2-7,TRBV4-3,TRBD2,TGCGCCAGCAGCCAAAAGCGGGAGAGCGGATACGAGCAGTACTTC,CASSQKRESGYEQYF
-,TRBJ2-1,TRBV20-1,TRBD2,TGCAGTGCTTGCGGGAGTTCGGGGGGAAGCTCCTACAATGAGCAGTTCTTC,CSACGSSGGSSYNEQFF
-,TRBJ2-2,TRBV5-6,TRBD1,TGTGCCAGCAGCACCGGGACAGGGAAGTCCGGGGAGCTGTTTTTT,CASSTGTGKSGELFF
few,TRBJ1-5,TRBV20-1,-,TGCAGCGCACAGGGAAAATGGCCTGCCAATCAGCCCCAGCATTTT,CSAQGKWPANQPQHF
-,TRBJ1-1,TRBV19,-,TGTGCCAGTAGATACTCGTGGGGGTTGAACGCTGAAGCTTTCTTT,CASRYSWGLNAEAFF
-,TRBJ2-5,TRBV5-1,-,TGCGCCAGCAGCTTGGCGTCCAAAGTAGAGACCCAGTACTTC,CASSLASKVETQYF
few,TRBJ2-3,TRBV20-1,-,TGCAGTGCCGGGGGGGACAGGCCAGATACGCAGTATTTT,CSAGGDRPDTQYF
few,TRBJ1-1,TRBV4-3,-,TGCGCCAGCAGCCCAAGCCCGACAGTGAACACTGGAGCTTTCTTT,CASSPSPTVNTGAFF
few,TRBJ2-3,TRBV30,-,TGTGCCTGGAAGATGGCAGATACGCAGTATTTT,CAWKMADTQYF
-,TRBJ2-7,TRBV27,TRBD1,TGTGCCAGCAGTTCAACCGGGACAGCGAGATACGAGCAGTACTTC,CASSSTGTARYEQYF
-,TRBJ2-3,TRBV9,TRBD2,TGTGCCAGCACCCCGGGGGGGCCTCACACAGATACGCAGTATTTT,CASTPGGPHTDTQYF
-,TRBJ2-2,TRBV27,-,TGTGCCAGCAGTTACCGGGTTGGGACGAACACCGGGGAGCTGTTTTTT,CASSYRVGTNTGELFF
-,TRBJ2-3,TRBV20-1,-,TGCAGTGCCAGCCCTTTTGAGGTCACAGATACGCAGTATTTT,CSASPFEVTDTQYF
-,TRBJ2-3,TRBV29-1,TRBD2,TGCAGCGCCCGGACTAGCGGGGGGTCAGATACGCAGTATTTT,CSARTSGGSDTQYF